This entry features one T cell receptor beta chain sequence. This sample was taken from a study of T cell responses to AZD1222 COVID-19 vaccine. The assay was immunoSEQ multiplex PCR, and TCRdb's table has in-frame clones only and misses some. The data contain 130,000 or so clones, about 89% of them singletons. Sequenced material: peripheral blood, taken on day 0 of AZD1222 vaccination. The source is an adult in good health.

This CDR3 reads CSAEGLNEQFF. For the CDR3, the DNA is TGCAGCGCCGAGGGCTTAAATGAGCAGTTCTTC. V usage is TRBV29-1 and J usage is TRBJ2-1; perhaps TRBD2 as D (5 bases). This CDR3 spans 11 amino acids. Germline assignment: CDR1 SQVTM and CDR2 ANQGSEA. Trimming pared 7 bases from V and 7 bases from J, leaving 11 bases between.